Listed here are 4 T cell receptor beta chains from one sample, sequenced in a study of neurological immune-mediated disorders. TCRdb itself ran the 5' RACE reads through MiXCR, one entry per CDR3 protein. This sample has tens of thousands of distinct CDR3 sequences, with about 4% found just once. Sequenced material: PBMCs. These receptors originate from a woman aged 45-65 years with multiple sclerosis.

This clonotype has at least ten counts. This chain joins TRBV28 and TRBJ2-2; 9 bases fit TRBD2. The CDR3 sequence is 16 residues long. J lost 4 bases, V lost 7 bases, and 10 bases had no gene match. Germline lookup yields CDR1 MDHEN and CDR2 SYDVKM. In DNA form, the CDR3 reads TGTGCCAGCACCTTGGGCGGGAGGGTACTCACCGGGGAGCTGTTTTTT. Encoded protein: CASTLGGRVLTGELFF.

This clonotype was counted at least ten times. The chain has TRBV7-9 and TRBJ1-2; TRBD1 agrees at 7 bases. Looked up from germline, CDR1 is SEHNR and CDR2 is FQNEAQ (reference sequence). The CDR3 contains 13 residues. The trim removed 6 bases at V and 7 bases at J, leaving 8 bases unmatched. The CDR3 sequence is CASRLEGAGGYTF. DNA of the CDR3: TGTGCCAGCAGACTTGAGGGGGCAGGTGGCTACACCTTC.

This clonotype has ten or more counts. The chain has TRBV20-1 and TRBJ1-1, with TRBD1 matching over 10 bases. Unmatched junction bases numbered 3, after V lost 5 bases and J lost 0 bases. CDR1 and CDR2 (germline): DFQATT, SNEGSKA (reference sequence). This CDR3 contains 14 residues. CDR3 sequence: CSAEDRGMNTEAFF. The CDR3 nucleotides read TGCAGTGCTGAGGACAGGGGGATGAACACTGAAGCTTTCTTT.

This clonotype was seen at least ten times. The V call is TRBV7-6, the J call TRBJ2-1, with 13 bases fitting TRBD2. CDR1 is SGHVS and CDR2 is FNYEAQ in the germline V gene. The V and J ends lost 5 bases and 7 bases, in that order; junction bases with no gene match: 2. The length of the CDR3 is 14 residues. The CDR3 loop is CASSAGLAGNEQFF. In nucleotides, the CDR3 is TGTGCCAGCAGCGCGGGACTAGCGGGAAATGAGCAGTTCTTC. The full variable domain, rest sourced from reference TRBV7-6 and TRBJ2-1, is GAGVSQSPRYKVTKRGQDVALRCDPISGHVSLYWYRQALGQGPEFLTYFNYEAQQDKSGLPNDRFSAERPEGSISTLTIQRTEQRDSAMYRCASSAGLAGNEQFFGPGTRLTVL.